Included here is one TCR beta chain sequence, with context. The data stem from a study of human T cells and chemical hapten exposure. The time point here: pre-sensitization, week 0. Treatment indicated: therapeutic diphenylcyclopropenone sensitization with weekly scalp DPC. TCRdb analysed the RACE reads with MiXCR anew, one entry per CDR3 protein. The profile shows about 270,000 distinct CDR3 sequences, around 7.3% of them singletons. Trimming removed 0 bases from V and 0 bases from J, with 12 bases in between. The CDR3 is 17 amino acids. Germline CDR1 DFQATT, CDR2 SNEGSKA (reference sequence). The TCR sequence derives from a man between 18 and 29 years old with alopecia areata. Some clones in this sample may be carry-over from other donors' samples. Source: whole blood, taken in connection with sensitization to the hapten diphenylcyclopropenone (DPC). The chain has TRBV20-1 and TRBJ1-6; a possible D gene is TRBD1 (5 bases). The CDR3 reads CSARDPGTYSYNSPLHF. CDR3 bases: TGCAGTGCTAGAGACCCCGGGACCTACTCCTATAATTCACCCCTCCACTTT.